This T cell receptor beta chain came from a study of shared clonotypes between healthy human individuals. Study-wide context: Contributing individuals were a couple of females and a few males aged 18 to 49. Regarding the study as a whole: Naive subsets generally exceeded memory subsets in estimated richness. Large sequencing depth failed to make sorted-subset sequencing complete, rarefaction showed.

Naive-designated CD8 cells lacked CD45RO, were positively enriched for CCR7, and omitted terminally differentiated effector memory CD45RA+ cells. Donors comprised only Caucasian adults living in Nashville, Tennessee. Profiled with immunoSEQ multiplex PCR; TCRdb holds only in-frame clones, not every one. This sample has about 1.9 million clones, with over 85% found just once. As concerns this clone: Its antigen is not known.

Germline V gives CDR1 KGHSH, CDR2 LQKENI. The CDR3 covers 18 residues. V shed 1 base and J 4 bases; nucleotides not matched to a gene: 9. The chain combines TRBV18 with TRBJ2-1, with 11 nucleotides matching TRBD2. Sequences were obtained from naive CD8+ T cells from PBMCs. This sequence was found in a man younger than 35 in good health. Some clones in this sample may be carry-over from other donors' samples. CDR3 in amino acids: CASSPQGLAAEIYNEQFF. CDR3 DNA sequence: TGTGCCAGCTCACCACAGGGACTAGCGGCTGAAATATACAATGAGCAGTTCTTC.